This T cell receptor beta chain comes out of a study of blood T cell repertoires in COVID-19. Study-wide background: Collection of acute and convalescent COVID-19 samples took place in the United States, Italy and Spain. T cells, B-cell-depleted T cells, or PBMCs supplied cDNA or gDNA.

Trimming took 8 bases from V and 5 from J; bases not matched to a gene: 8. The CDR3 sequence is 13 residues long. Germline assignment: CDR1 SGHTA and CDR2 FQGNSA. In the original analysis: Reference gene primers were amplified, and this amplification served to estimate nucleated cell counts. Generated by immunoSEQ multiplex PCR, the TCRdb table keeps only in-frame clones and is missing some. The DNA gave D and trimming, while V, J and clone size come from that table. There are a few hundred thousand clones in the sample; about nine tenths occur only once, and roughly 2% lies in the top ten. Sequencing used peripheral blood. The TCR was taken from a woman between 50 and 59 years old with acute or convalescent COVID-19. The chain links TRBV7-2 to TRBJ2-5; 7 bases agree with TRBD2. The CDR3 reads CASGRARYETQYF. CDR3 DNA sequence: TGTGCCAGCGGGAGGGCCCGGTATGAGACCCAGTACTTC.